This T cell receptor beta chain was recovered during a study of cytomegalovirus exposure and HLA in healthy donors. Germline assignment: CDR1 SEHNR and CDR2 FQNEAQ (reference sequence). The CDR3 length is 15 residues. J was trimmed by 7 bases and V by 5 bases; bases with no gene match: 13. Primers included in the PCR were 60 Vbeta and 13 Jbeta primers. The assay was immunoSEQ multiplex PCR, and TCRdb's table has in-frame clones only and misses some. In the table there are over 200,000 clones, about 80% of which are singletons. This clone is a singleton in its sample. The TCR originated in a woman aged 55-69 years in good health and CMV-seropositive. Sequenced input: PBMCs. The chain combines TRBV7-9 with TRBJ2-7; 8 bases align to TRBD2. The CDR3 DNA is TGTGCCAGCAGCGTCATCCCGGGGGGGCCGGGAGAGCAGTACTTC. Protein: CASSVIPGGPGEQYF.